This T cell receptor beta chain was recorded in a study of PD-1 blockade in classical Hodgkin lymphoma. Study-level points and caveats: Before treatment, TCR diversity in newly diagnosed patients was reportedly lower than in healthy donors. A significant rise in TCR diversity by C4D1 was seen for CD4+ but not CD8+ cells.

Germline CDR1 SGHRS, CDR2 YFSETQ. CDR3 length equals 12 residues. The germline V and J ends were trimmed by 1 base and 13 bases, with 15 bases remaining between them. As regards this clone: Its antigen remains unknown.

Profiled with immunoSEQ multiplex PCR; TCRdb holds only in-frame clones, not every one. The sample carries about 12,000 clones, about 80% recorded once. The time point denotes: cycle 4 day 1 (C4D1), after less than seven weeks of nivolumab. Following autologous stem cell transplantation, relapse occurred in every patient, and exposure to brentuximab vedotin varied. Out of thawed PBMCs, magnetic negative selection purified CD4+ T cells. This receptor was taken from a human donor with classical Hodgkin lymphoma. The rearrangement uses TRBV5-1 and TRBJ2-7; D is perhaps TRBD2 (5 bases). Sequenced material: CD4+ T cells from blood, taken before the fourth cycle of nivolumab. The CDR3 sequence: CASSLNPGYLYF. The CDR3 nucleotides are TGCGCCAGCAGCTTGAATCCGGGATACCTCTACTTC.